The following is a T cell receptor beta chain sequence with its context. In the original processing: For nucleated cells, counts were estimated from reference gene primer amplification. Sequencing used immunoSEQ multiplex PCR; TCRdb keeps in-frame clones, though not all of them. For V, J and clone size, that table is used; D and trimming come from the DNA. The table records under 200,000 clones, approximately 89% of them present only once. This entry belongs to a study of blood T cell repertoires in COVID-19. Study at large: The origin of the acute and convalescent COVID-19 samples was the United States, Italy and Spain. From T cells, B-cell-depleted T cells, or PBMCs came the material, which was cDNA or gDNA.

Trimming left V 4 bases short and J 7 bases short, with 13 bases between. The germline gives CDR1 MDHEN, CDR2 SYDVKM. This CDR3 has 14 amino acids. Sequenced material: peripheral blood. The source of this sequence is a man aged 65 to 85 with acute or convalescent COVID-19. The chain links TRBV28 to TRBJ1-4, with D possibly being TRBD1 (6 bases). The CDR3 protein is CASSSGQFSEKLFF. The CDR3, as DNA: TGTGCCAGCAGTTCTGGACAGTTCAGTGAAAAACTGTTTTTT.